This entry describes one T cell receptor beta chain. This sequence may be a read error, since a much larger clone differs from it by one base. Each CDR3 protein is one row after TCRdb ran MiXCR on the 5' RACE reads. The sample lists about 240,000 distinct CDR3 sequences, roughly 8.6% seen once, with 6.5% to 7% in the top ten. This record comes from a study of CD8 T cells in ankylosing spondylitis. V was shortened by 2 bases and J by 6 bases, with 14 bases between the two germline ends. The CDR3 is 14 amino acids. The germline V gene has CDR1 SGHTA and CDR2 FQGNSA. The clonotype originates from a male donor with ankylosing spondylitis or in good health (not recorded which). Specimen: blood, either unsorted or a sorted T cell fraction (not recorded which). The rearrangement uses TRBV7-2 and TRBJ2-7; D tentatively reads TRBD1 or TRBD2 (5 bases each). CDR3 in DNA: TGTGCCAGCAGCTTAACGGGACCAACCTTCGAGCAGTACTTC. This translates into CASSLTGPTFEQYF.